One sample yielded the 10 T cell receptor beta chains listed below, sequenced in a study of shared clonotypes between healthy human individuals. Sequencing was performed with immunoSEQ multiplex PCR; in TCRdb, only in-frame clones are kept and a portion is missing. The data show more than 2,000,000 clones, approximately 95% seen once. The material sequenced was naive CD4+ T cells from PBMCs. Subset meaning: CD45RA+ positively selected. Source of these receptors: a man aged 18 to 35 in good health. Some clones in this sample may be carry-over from other donors' samples.

The chain joins TRBV5-1 to TRBJ2-5, with 11 bases matching TRBD1. The ends lost 4 bases at V and 5 bases at J; junction bases unmatched: 4. This CDR3 spans 14 amino acids. Germline V lookup: CDR1 SGHRS, CDR2 YFSETQ. CDR3 residues: CASSPDRGPETQYF. The CDR3 nucleotides are TGCGCCAGCAGCCCGGACAGGGGGCCGGAGACCCAGTACTTC.

This clone appeared once. The chain employs TRBV19 and TRBJ2-2, with D perhaps TRBD2 (5 bases). The CDR3 spans 15 residues. CDR1 and CDR2 from the germline V gene are LNHDA and SQIVND (reference sequence). The V gene lost 2 bases and the J gene lost 1 base, with 8 bases spanning the gap. The CDR3 loop reads CASSINGVNTGELFF. The CDR3 nucleotides are TGTGCCAGTAGTATAAACGGGGTGAACACCGGGGAGCTGTTTTTT.

Concerning this clone itself: This CDR3 is also generated by other DNA sequences in the sample. The rearrangement uses TRBV20-1 and TRBJ2-1; D tentatively reads TRBD1 or TRBD2 (5 bases each). With 5 bases removed from V and 7 bases from J, the gap between germline ends came to 9 bases. Germline loops: CDR1 DFQATT, CDR2 SNEGSKA (reference sequence). This CDR3 spans 11 amino acids. Here the CDR3 DNA reads TGCAGTGCTCCAGGGAGAAATGAGCAGTTCTTC. The encoded protein is CSAPGRNEQFF.

The V and J genes are TRBV18 and TRBJ2-7; D possibly corresponds to TRBD2 (6 bases). Trimming removed 3 bases at V and 1 base at J, with 16 bases between. This CDR3 contains 16 residues. The germline V gene encodes CDR1 KGHSH and CDR2 LQKENI. CDR3 nucleotides: TGTGCCAGCTCACCCGCGTCGGGAGCCCCTTCCTACGAGCAGTACTTC. It specifies CASSPASGAPSYEQYF.

The count of this clone is one. The genes are TRBV5-1 and TRBJ1-1; D is uncertain. Trimming removed 1 base at V and 5 bases at J, with 9 bases between. CDR3 length: 13 amino acids. Germline V lookup: CDR1 SGHRS, CDR2 YFSETQ. Here the CDR3 reads CASSLPGKTEAFF. In DNA form, the CDR3 reads TGCGCCAGCAGCTTGCCGGGGAAGACTGAAGCTTTCTTT.

The rearrangement joins TRBV5-4 to TRBJ2-1; D is undetermined. CDR3 length equals 14 residues. The germline gives CDR1 SGHNT, CDR2 YYREEE (reference sequence). Trimming took 0 bases from V and 7 from J, leaving 11 bases between them. CDR3 sequence (DNA): TGTGCCAGCAGCTTGGCCAAGGGTCTGAATGAGCAGTTCTTC. Amino acid sequence: CASSLAKGLNEQFF.

The genes are TRBV5-1 and TRBJ1-1, with D hard to call. Germline CDR1 and CDR2: SGHRS and YFSETQ. This CDR3 is 16 amino acids long. The germline V and J ends were trimmed by 0 bases and 4 bases, with 16 bases remaining between them. DNA of the CDR3: TGCGCCAGCAGCTTGGCCCGGGCAGGTGGTCGCACTGAAGCTTTCTTT. Protein: CASSLARAGGRTEAFF.

In its sample, this clone was seen once. The chain joins TRBV29-1 to TRBJ1-3; D remains ambiguous. This CDR3 is 15 amino acids long. Germline V CDR1 and CDR2: SQVTM, ANQGSEA. V was pared by 6 bases and J by 2 bases, with 17 bases between. This chain's CDR3 is CSVTRPREPGNTIYF. The DNA of the CDR3 is TGCAGCGTCACCAGACCCCGGGAACCTGGAAACACCATATATTTT.

This clone was found a few times. The chain carries TRBV5-6 and TRBJ1-1; no definite D call. The CDR3 sequence is 14 residues long. The ends were cut back, 5 bases at V and 3 bases at J, with 14 bases in the middle. CDR1 SGHDT and CDR2 YYEEEE come from the germline V gene. The CDR3 loop is CASSLLGWDTEAFF. The CDR3 bases are TGTGCCAGCAGTCTCTTGGGGTGGGACACTGAAGCTTTCTTT.

The chain couples TRBV5-1 to TRBJ2-5; 7 nucleotides align to TRBD2. This CDR3 is built from 15 residues. CDR1 and CDR2 (germline): SGHRS, YFSETQ. V lost 4 bases, J lost 1 base, and 7 bases stayed unmatched. This chain's CDR3 is CASSSSGNTQETQYF. The CDR3 coding sequence is TGCGCCAGCAGCAGCAGCGGGAACACCCAAGAGACCCAGTACTTC.